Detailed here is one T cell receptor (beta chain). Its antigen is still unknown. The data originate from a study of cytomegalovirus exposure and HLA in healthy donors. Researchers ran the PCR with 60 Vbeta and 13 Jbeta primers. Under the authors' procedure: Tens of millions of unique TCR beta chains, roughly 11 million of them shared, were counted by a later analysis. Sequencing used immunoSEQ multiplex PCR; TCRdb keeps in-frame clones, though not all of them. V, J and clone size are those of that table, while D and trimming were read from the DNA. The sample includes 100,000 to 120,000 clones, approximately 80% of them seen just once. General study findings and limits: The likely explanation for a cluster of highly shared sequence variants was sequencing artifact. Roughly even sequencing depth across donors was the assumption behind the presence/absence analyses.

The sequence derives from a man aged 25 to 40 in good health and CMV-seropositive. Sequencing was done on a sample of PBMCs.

CDR3: CASSRMETGMNTEAFF. The CDR3 DNA reads as TGTGCCAGCTCACGTATGGAGACAGGGATGAACACTGAAGCTTTCTTT. The chain has TRBV18 and TRBJ1-1, with 7 bases identical to TRBD1. V lost 4 bases and J lost 0; bases outside the gene matches: 8. The CDR3 extends over 16 amino acids. Germline CDR1 and CDR2: KGHSH and LQKENI. The whole variable domain, filled in from reference TRBV18 and TRBJ1-1, reads NAGVMQNPRHLVRRRGQEARLRCSPMKGHSHVYWYRQLPEEGLKFMVYLQKENIIDESGMPKERFSAEFPKEGPSILRIQQVVRGDSAAYFCASSRMETGMNTEAFFGQGTRLTVV.